This TCR beta chain was documented in a study of T cells in Graves' hyperthyroidism and ophthalmopathy. TCR beta CDR3 region amplification was performed from RNA transcripts. In the first-round RT-PCR of the TCR CDR3, the HTBI primer set was used. TCRdb ran MiXCR on the multiplex PCR reads and lists one entry per CDR3 protein. This sample has roughly 550,000 distinct CDR3 sequences, with roughly a sixth found just once. Sequenced material: blood. This TCR was sampled from a woman aged 25-40 years with Graves' ophthalmopathy.

The CDR3 DNA reads as TGCAGCGTGACTACAGGGGACCCTGTGCACACCTTC. This encodes CSVTTGDPVHTF. This sequence joins TRBV29-1 and TRBJ1-2; the match to TRBD1 covers 7 bases. Germline trimming cut 6 bases from V and 12 bases from J; bases unmatched to any gene: 13. Germline V gene sequence: CDR1 SQVTM, CDR2 ANQGSEA. The CDR3 runs 12 residues. The full variable domain, with the rest looked up from reference TRBV29-1 and TRBJ1-2, is SAVISQKPSRDICQRGTSLTIQCQVDSQVTMMFWYRQQPGQSLTLIATANQGSEATYESGFVIDKFPISRPNLTFSTLTVSNMSPEDSSIYLCSVTTGDPVHTFGSGTRLTVV.